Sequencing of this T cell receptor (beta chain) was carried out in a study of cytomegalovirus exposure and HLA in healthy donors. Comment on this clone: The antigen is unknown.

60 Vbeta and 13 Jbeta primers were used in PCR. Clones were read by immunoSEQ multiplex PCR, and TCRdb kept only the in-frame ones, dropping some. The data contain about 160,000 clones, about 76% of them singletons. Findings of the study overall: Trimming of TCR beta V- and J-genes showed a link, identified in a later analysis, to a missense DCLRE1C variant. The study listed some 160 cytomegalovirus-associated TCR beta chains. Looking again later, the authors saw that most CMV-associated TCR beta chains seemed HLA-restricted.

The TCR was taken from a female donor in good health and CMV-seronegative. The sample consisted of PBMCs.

CDR3 coding DNA: TGCGCCAGCAGCCAAGAATGGCGGGAGGGGAACGAGCAGTACTTC. The encoded protein is CASSQEWREGNEQYF. The gene calls are TRBV4-1 and TRBJ2-7; 9 bases agree with TRBD2. Germline V CDR1 and CDR2: MGHRA, YSYEKL. The CDR3 has 15 residues. With V trimmed by 0 bases and J by 5 bases, 5 bases remained unmatched.